These 30 T cell receptor beta chains were all obtained from the same sample, sequenced in a study of CD8 T cells in Susac syndrome. Reverse transcription of about 0.5 to 1 ug RNA was performed with random hexamers. MiXCR was run by TCRdb on the immunoSEQ multiplex PCR reads, yielding one entry per CDR3 protein. The sample holds 150,000 to 200,000 distinct CDR3 sequences, over 85% seen once. Input material: CD4+ T cells from PBMCs. The receptors shown here come from a human donor in good health.

The J gene is TRBJ2-5, the V gene TRBV19; TRBD2 is a possible D gene (6 bases). V dropped 4 bases and J dropped 4 bases, with 10 bases sitting between them. The CDR3 has 13 residues. Germline V gives CDR1 LNHDA, CDR2 SQIVND (reference sequence). The CDR3 protein is CASSKAGRETQYF. CDR3 nucleotide sequence: TGTGCCAGTAGTAAGGCCGGGAGAGAGACCCAGTACTTC.

This clonotype has just a few counts. J is TRBJ1-2 and V is TRBV7-2, with no clear D. The CDR3 spans 14 residues. Germline V gene lookup returns CDR1 SGHTA and CDR2 FQGNSA. V shed 1 base and J shed 8 bases, with 14 bases lying between them. The CDR3 is CASSLEATIWGYTF. As DNA, the CDR3 is TGTGCCAGCAGCTTAGAAGCAACCATATGGGGCTACACCTTC. Full variable domain (remainder filled in from reference TRBV7-2 and TRBJ1-2): GAGVSQSPSNKVTEKGKDVELRCDPISGHTALYWYRQSLGQGLEFLIYFQGNSAPDKSGLPSDRFSAERTGGSVSTLTIQRTQQEDSAVYLCASSLEATIWGYTFGSGTRLTVV.

J is TRBJ2-1 and V is TRBV4-1; the D gene could be TRBD1 or TRBD2 (6 bases each). The germline CDR1 and CDR2 sequences are MGHRA and YSYEKL. V was cut by 3 bases and J by 6 bases, with 15 bases left in between. This CDR3 has 15 amino acids. CDR3 in DNA: TGCGCCAGCAGCCACGCGGGGCAGGGGCGCAATGAGCAGTTCTTC. Translating it yields CASSHAGQGRNEQFF.

The J gene is TRBJ2-5, the V gene TRBV4-3; D may match TRBD1 or TRBD2 (7 bases each). V lost 0 bases to trimming and J lost 2 bases, with 28 bases between them. The CDR3 covers 21 residues. The germline CDR1 and CDR2 sequences are LGHNA and YSLEER. In DNA form, the CDR3 reads TGCGCCAGCAGCCAAGATCTTGGGCCCCTACCAGGGGGGGGACCTCAAGAGACCCAGTACTTC. Protein: CASSQDLGPLPGGGPQETQYF.

The V gene is TRBV24-1, the J gene TRBJ2-3; 12 bases match TRBD2. Per germline, CDR1 KGHDR and CDR2 SFDVKD. The CDR3 has 16 amino acids. Losses at the gene ends were 4 bases for V and 3 bases for J; bases not matched to a gene: 4. The DNA of the CDR3 is TGTGCCACCAGTGAAGCTAGCGGGGGGGTGACAGATACGCAGTATTTT. Translating it yields CATSEASGGVTDTQYF.

This chain connects TRBV7-3 to TRBJ2-7; D unclear. The V and J ends lost 0 bases and 5 bases respectively, with 17 bases between them. The CDR3 spans 16 residues. Germline V lookup: CDR1 SGHTA, CDR2 FQGTGA. The CDR3 nucleotides read TGTGCCAGCAGCTTAACGGGTTCGCCTAGACCACACGAGCAGTACTTC. Translating gives CASSLTGSPRPHEQYF. Full variable domain (remainder filled in from reference TRBV7-3 and TRBJ2-7): GAGVSQTPSNKVTEKGKYVELRCDPISGHTALYWYRQSLGQGPEFLIYFQGTGAADDSGLPNDRFFAVRPEGSVSTLKIQRTERGDSAVYLCASSLTGSPRPHEQYFGPGTRLTVT.

The CDR3 DNA is TGTGCCAGCAGTGAATTACAGGGGTTAGGAGAGACCCAGTACTTC. It is translated as CASSELQGLGETQYF. The V gene is TRBV25-1, the J gene TRBJ2-5, with 7 bases aligning to TRBD1. From germline, CDR1 is MGHDK and CDR2 SYGVNS. V shed 1 base, J shed 4 bases, and the junction held 6 bases outside the gene matches. The CDR3 loop spans 15 amino acids. The entire variable domain, with the rest obtained from reference TRBV25-1 and TRBJ2-5, is as follows: EADIYQTPRYLVIGTGKKITLECSQTMGHDKMYWYQQDPGMELHLIHYSYGVNSTEKGDLSSESTVSRIRTEHFPLTLESARPSHTSQYLCASSELQGLGETQYFGPGTRLLVL.

The chain recombines TRBV5-1 with TRBJ1-2; D might be TRBD1 (6 bases). Germline assignment: CDR1 SGHRS and CDR2 YFSETQ. The CDR3 runs 15 residues. V lost 0 bases and J 4 bases, leaving 13 bases between the germline ends. CDR3 in amino acids: CASSLGRTVSYGYTF. In nucleotides, the CDR3 is TGCGCCAGCAGCTTGGGCCGGACAGTGAGCTATGGCTACACCTTC. The complete variable domain, with remaining parts taken from reference TRBV5-1 and TRBJ1-2, reads KAGVTQTPRYLIKTRGQQVTLSCSPISGHRSVSWYQQTPGQGLQFLFEYFSETQRNKGNFPGRFSGRQFSNSRSEMNVSTLELGDSALYLCASSLGRTVSYGYTFGSGTRLTVV.

CDR3 coding DNA: TGTGCCAGCAGCTTTGGGGGAGCCCGGGGATACCAAGAGACCCAGTACTTC. Translating it yields CASSFGGARGYQETQYF. The V gene is TRBV7-9, the J gene TRBJ2-5; D possibly matches TRBD1 or TRBD2 (5 bases each). Trimming cost V 3 bases and J 0 bases, with 17 bases left between them. Germline CDR1 SEHNR, CDR2 FQNEAQ (reference sequence). The CDR3 length is 17 residues.

V is TRBV5-1 and J is TRBJ2-2; TRBD2 matches at 8 bases. Germline CDR1 SGHRS, CDR2 YFSETQ. Germline trimming cut 4 bases from V and 6 bases from J; bases unmatched to any gene: 5. The CDR3 is 14 amino acids. The CDR3 sequence: CASSHGGVAGELFF. In DNA, the CDR3 is TGCGCCAGCAGCCACGGGGGGGTCGCCGGGGAGCTGTTTTTT.

The chain links TRBV29-1 to TRBJ1-5, with TRBD1 matching 9 bases. The V and J ends lost 6 bases and 6 bases, in that order; junction bases with no gene match: 6. The CDR3 covers 13 residues. Germline loops: CDR1 SQVTM, CDR2 ANQGSEA. CDR3 loop: CSVGQGRGQPQHF. As DNA, the CDR3 is TGCAGCGTAGGACAGGGGAGAGGTCAGCCCCAGCATTTT.

V gene TRBV7-2 combines with J gene TRBJ1-3, with D tentatively TRBD1 (6 bases). V was clipped by 5 bases and J by 0 bases, with 14 bases between them. The CDR3 runs to 16 residues. Germline assignment: CDR1 SGHTA and CDR2 FQGNSA. CDR3 protein: CASSRGGQISGNTIYF. DNA for the CDR3: TGTGCCAGCAGCCGGGGGGGCCAAATCTCTGGAAACACCATATATTTT.

The V call is TRBV30, the J call TRBJ1-2; TRBD1 might be the D (5 bases). Germline V gene sequence: CDR1 GTSNPN, CDR2 SVGIG (reference sequence). V dropped 3 bases and J dropped 5 bases, with 10 bases sitting between them. The CDR3 is 12 amino acids. The CDR3 reads CAWRPGGYGYTF. The CDR3 region has the DNA TGTGCCTGGAGGCCCGGGGGATATGGCTACACCTTC.

This rearrangement joins TRBV7-2 to TRBJ2-4; D unresolved. The V and J ends lost 2 bases and 9 bases respectively, with 11 bases between them. Germline assignment: CDR1 SGHTA and CDR2 FQGNSA. The CDR3 loop spans 13 amino acids. The CDR3 spells CASSLYGESIQYF. CDR3 nucleotide sequence: TGTGCCAGCAGCTTATACGGAGAGAGCATTCAGTACTTC. The full variable domain, with the rest looked up from reference TRBV7-2 and TRBJ2-4, is GAGVSQSPSNKVTEKGKDVELRCDPISGHTALYWYRQSLGQGLEFLIYFQGNSAPDKSGLPSDRFSAERTGGSVSTLTIQRTQQEDSAVYLCASSLYGESIQYFGAGTRLSVL.

This chain uses TRBV5-1 with TRBJ1-4; maybe TRBD1 (6 bases). The V gene lost 0 bases and the J gene lost 8 bases, with 11 bases spanning the gap. This CDR3 comprises 14 residues. Looked up from germline, CDR1 is SGHRS and CDR2 is YFSETQ. The CDR3 region has the DNA TGCGCCAGCAGCTTGGTAGGGGGAAAGGAAAAACTGTTTTTT. It translates to CASSLVGGKEKLFF.

This chain uses TRBV3-1 with TRBJ2-5, with 7 bases identical to TRBD1. Germline V CDR1 and CDR2: LGHDT, YNNKEL (reference sequence). The CDR3 consists of 15 residues. V trimming: 1 base; J trimming: 2 bases; junction bases outside the gene matches: 4. The CDR3 region is CASSQVRGQQETQYF. CDR3 bases: TGTGCCAGCAGCCAAGTCAGGGGACAGCAAGAGACCCAGTACTTC.

The rearrangement uses TRBV9 and TRBJ2-2, with unresolved D. The CDR3 is made up of 14 amino acids. With 0 bases removed from V and 6 bases from J, the gap between germline ends came to 9 bases. Germline CDR1 and CDR2: SGDLS and YYNGEE. DNA of the CDR3: TGTGCCAGCAGCGTAGCTACACAGCCCGGGGAGCTGTTTTTT. It encodes CASSVATQPGELFF.

The chain carries TRBV6-2 or TRBV6-3 and TRBJ1-1; the match to TRBD1 covers 8 bases. The length of the CDR3 is 14 residues. Germline trimming cut 0 bases from V and 6 bases from J; bases unmatched to any gene: 3. CDR1 MNHEY and CDR2 SVGEGT come from the germline V gene. The CDR3 reads CASSYSTGDAEAFF. The CDR3, as DNA: TGTGCCAGCAGTTACTCGACAGGGGACGCTGAAGCTTTCTTT.

The chain links TRBV5-1 to TRBJ2-5, with TRBD1 identical over 7 bases. Germline CDR1 SGHRS, CDR2 YFSETQ. This CDR3 has 16 amino acids. The junction had 14 bases not matched to a gene; V was cut back by 4 bases and J by 5 bases. DNA for the CDR3: TGCGCCAGCAGCCAGGTCGACAGGGCTCCCAGGGAGACCCAGTACTTC. The encoded protein is CASSQVDRAPRETQYF.

For the CDR3, the DNA is TGTGCCAGCAGCCTAATCACCCCAGGGTATGGCTACACCTTC. Translating gives CASSLITPGYGYTF. J is TRBJ1-2 and V is TRBV5-4; tentatively, D is TRBD1 (5 bases). Germline CDR1 reads SGHNT; CDR2 reads YYREEE (reference sequence). Trimming took 4 bases from V and 5 from J, leaving 15 bases between them. The CDR3 has 14 amino acids.

This sequence joins TRBV7-9 and TRBJ1-6; D is ambiguous. V lost 5 bases and J lost 6, with 14 bases in between. The CDR3 totals 15 residues. Germline CDR1 reads SEHNR; CDR2 reads FQNEAQ (reference sequence). The CDR3 protein is CASSPLTQLNSPLHF. The CDR3 bases are TGTGCCAGCAGCCCCCTTACGCAGCTTAATTCACCCCTCCACTTT.

The chain has TRBV9 and TRBJ1-1; D unresolved. The V end lost 0 bases, the J end lost 5 bases, and 8 bases lay between the germline ends. The CDR3 contains 13 residues. Germline assignment: CDR1 SGDLS and CDR2 YYNGEE. The CDR3 here is CASSVEQNTEAFF. The DNA for the CDR3 is TGTGCCAGCAGCGTAGAACAGAATACTGAAGCTTTCTTT.

This clonotype was observed a single time. This chain uses TRBV6-1 with TRBJ1-2; weak D call: TRBD1 (6 bases). The CDR3 totals 13 residues. Deletions cut 7 bases from V and 6 bases from J, with 15 bases between. Per germline, CDR1 MNHNS and CDR2 SASEGT. The CDR3 bases are TGTGCCAGCAAAAGGCCAGGGGTTAATGGCTACACCTTC. This translates into CASKRPGVNGYTF.

V and J are TRBV29-1 and TRBJ1-2; D ambiguous. Looked up from germline, CDR1 is SQVTM and CDR2 is ANQGSEA. This CDR3 has 12 residues. The ends were cut back, 0 bases at V and 4 bases at J, with 6 bases in the middle. The CDR3 DNA sequence: TGCAGCGTTGAAGAGGTAGCCTATGGCTACACCTTC. As protein: CSVEEVAYGYTF. The variable domain in full, completed from reference TRBV29-1 and TRBJ1-2, reads SAVISQKPSRDICQRGTSLTIQCQVDSQVTMMFWYRQQPGQSLTLIATANQGSEATYESGFVIDKFPISRPNLTFSTLTVSNMSPEDSSIYLCSVEEVAYGYTFGSGTRLTVV.

The chain has TRBV12-3 or TRBV12-4 and TRBJ1-1, with TRBD1 matching 10 bases. CDR3 length equals 14 residues. After removal of 6 bases from V and 3 bases from J, the junction contained 4 bases not matched to a gene. The CDR3 sequence: CASSIGTGDTEAFF. The CDR3 DNA sequence: TGTGCCAGCAGCATCGGGACAGGGGACACTGAAGCTTTCTTT.

The rearrangement uses TRBV24-1 and TRBJ1-2; tentatively, D is TRBD1 (6 bases). CDR1 and CDR2 (germline): KGHDR, SFDVKD. The CDR3 extends over 13 amino acids. V gave up 2 bases and J gave up 7 bases, with 10 bases separating them. The CDR3 coding sequence is TGTGCCACCAGTGATTCTCCAGGGGCTGGCTACACCTTC. Translated: CATSDSPGAGYTF.

J is TRBJ2-7 and V is TRBV11-3, with 7 bases identical to TRBD1. The germline V gene has CDR1 SGHNT and CDR2 YENEEA. This CDR3 has 16 amino acids. Trimming removed 1 base from V and 1 base from J; junction bases left unmatched: 7. The CDR3 sequence is CASSLGHRDRSYEQYV. In DNA, the CDR3 is TGTGCCAGCAGCTTAGGCCACCGGGACAGATCCTACGAGCAGTACGTC.

CDR3 sequence reads: CASSLGGISGNTIYF. The CDR3 region has the DNA TGTGCCAGCAGTTTAGGGGGAATCTCTGGAAACACCATATATTTT. The chain couples TRBV28 to TRBJ1-3; tentatively, D is TRBD1 (5 bases). Trimming removed 2 bases from V and 0 bases from J, with 8 bases in between. The CDR3 length is 15 residues. Germline CDR1 is MDHEN and CDR2 is SYDVKM. Full variable domain (remainder filled in from reference TRBV28 and TRBJ1-3): DVKVTQSSRYLVKRTGEKVFLECVQDMDHENMFWYRQDPGLGLRLIYFSYDVKMKEKGDIPEGYSVSREKKERFSLILESASTNQTSMYLCASSLGGISGNTIYFGEGSWLTVV.

The rearrangement joins TRBV25-1 to TRBJ1-6; D is undetermined. Germline CDR1 reads MGHDK; CDR2 reads SYGVNS. V lost 3 bases to trimming and J lost 9 bases, with 9 bases between them. The length of the CDR3 is 13 residues. Here the CDR3 reads CASSEDGLSPLHF. CDR3 nucleotide sequence: TGTGCCAGCAGTGAGGACGGGCTTTCACCCCTCCACTTT.

The chain uses TRBV30 and TRBJ2-3; D possibly corresponds to TRBD2 (6 bases). Germline values: CDR1 GTSNPN, CDR2 SVGIG (reference sequence). The V end lost 3 bases, the J end lost 3 bases, and 13 bases lay between the germline ends. This CDR3 contains 14 residues. CDR3 in DNA: TGTGCCTGGAGCTGGGTTGGGGGGACAGATACGCAGTATTTT. Translated: CAWSWVGGTDTQYF.